One and the same sample provided the 10 T cell receptor beta chains below, sequenced in a study of blood T cell repertoires in COVID-19. This table comes from immunoSEQ multiplex PCR, and its TCRdb copy is limited to in-frame clones, with some not included. This table has approximately 88,000 clones, more than 65% appearing once. The sequencing input was peripheral blood. Source of these receptors: a woman aged 80 or over with active or convalescent COVID-19.

The rearrangement uses TRBV6-4 and TRBJ1-1; D uncertain. The CDR3 is 13 residues long. Germline lookup yields CDR1 MRHNA and CDR2 SNTAGT. V gave up 5 bases and J gave up 1 base, with 8 bases separating them. The CDR3 protein is CASSTETNTEAFF. DNA for the CDR3: TGTGCCAGCAGTACAGAGACGAACACTGAAGCTTTCTTT.

The rearrangement joins TRBV5-1 to TRBJ1-4; tentatively, D is TRBD1 (5 bases). This CDR3 region has 15 residues. Trimming cost V 3 bases and J 4 bases, with 13 bases left between them. Germline CDR1 is SGHRS and CDR2 is YFSETQ. The CDR3 is CASSSQAGINEKLFF. The DNA for the CDR3 is TGCGCCAGCAGCTCCCAGGCAGGGATTAATGAAAAACTGTTTTTT. Full variable domain (outside the CDR3, taken from reference TRBV5-1 and TRBJ1-4): KAGVTQTPRYLIKTRGQQVTLSCSPISGHRSVSWYQQTPGQGLQFLFEYFSETQRNKGNFPGRFSGRQFSNSRSEMNVSTLELGDSALYLCASSSQAGINEKLFFGSGTQLSVL.

The rearrangement uses TRBV20-1 and TRBJ1-1; D might be TRBD1 (5 bases). Deletions cut 4 bases from V and 8 bases from J, with 11 bases between. Germline lookup yields CDR1 DFQATT and CDR2 SNEGSKA (reference sequence). The CDR3 sequence is 11 residues long. Here the CDR3 DNA reads TGCAGTGCTAACTCCAGGGTCGAAGCTTTCTTT. Encoded protein: CSANSRVEAFF.

The chain carries TRBV6-2 or TRBV6-3 and TRBJ2-5, with D possibly matching TRBD1 (5 bases). The CDR3 totals 15 residues. V shed 5 bases and J shed 5 bases, with 18 bases lying between them. Per the germline V gene, CDR1 is MNHEY and CDR2 is SVGEGT. CDR3 bases: TGTGCCAGCAGTCAAGGGGCAATCCGAGTGGAGACCCAGTACTTC. It is translated as CASSQGAIRVETQYF.

The V and J genes are TRBV3-1 (or the pseudogene TRBV3-2) and TRBJ2-1; D is perhaps TRBD1 (5 bases). The V end was cut by 6 bases, the J end by 10 bases, with 16 bases between. The CDR3 loop spans 13 amino acids. Germline loops: CDR1 LGHDT, CDR2 YNNKEL (reference sequence). CDR3: CASSRQTAQEQFF. The CDR3 region has the DNA TGTGCCAGCAGTCGACAGACAGCCCAGGAGCAGTTCTTC.

This clone appeared a single time. The chain combines TRBV7-2 with TRBJ1-2; D possibly corresponds to TRBD1 (5 bases). Germline V gene lookup returns CDR1 SGHTA and CDR2 FQGNSA. The CDR3 consists of 15 residues. V was cut by 2 bases and J by 2 bases, with 12 bases left in between. The CDR3 loop is CASSLPGGINYGYTF. CDR3 coding DNA: TGTGCCAGCAGCTTACCGGGGGGAATCAACTATGGCTACACCTTC.

This clone was observed once. The chain employs TRBV7-2 and TRBJ2-7, with 7 positions matching TRBD1. Germline assignment: CDR1 SGHTA and CDR2 FQGNSA. Germline trimming cut 2 bases from V and 6 bases from J; bases unmatched to any gene: 13. The CDR3 totals 16 residues. The CDR3 DNA sequence: TGTGCCAGCAGCTTAAACTCCCAGGGGGTAAGACTCGAGCAGTACTTC. Translating it yields CASSLNSQGVRLEQYF.

The CDR3 bases are TGCGCCAGCAGCTTGGAGGGACTAGGGAGAGAGACCCAGTACTTC. Translating it yields CASSLEGLGRETQYF. The rearrangement joins TRBV5-1 to TRBJ2-5; 8 nucleotides align to TRBD2. Losses at the gene ends were 0 bases for V and 4 bases for J; bases not matched to a gene: 5. Germline V CDR1 and CDR2: SGHRS, YFSETQ. CDR3 length: 15 residues.

J is TRBJ2-3 and V is TRBV7-2; D is undetermined. Germline CDR1 is SGHTA and CDR2 is FQGNSA. The CDR3 totals 15 residues. Trimming cost V 1 base and J 4 bases, with 12 bases left between them. The CDR3 region is CASSLVSLGPDTQYF. Here the CDR3 DNA reads TGTGCCAGCAGCTTAGTCTCTTTGGGCCCAGATACGCAGTATTTT. Variable domain in full (rest from reference TRBV7-2 and TRBJ2-3): GAGVSQSPSNKVTEKGKDVELRCDPISGHTALYWYRQSLGQGLEFLIYFQGNSAPDKSGLPSDRFSAERTGGSVSTLTIQRTQQEDSAVYLCASSLVSLGPDTQYFGPGTRLTVL.

This clone was observed once. The chain uses TRBV30 and TRBJ2-1; tentative D call: TRBD1 (6 bases). V was cut by 5 bases and J by 6 bases, with 20 bases left in between. This CDR3 is 15 amino acids long. CDR1 and CDR2 from the germline V gene are GTSNPN and SVGIG (reference sequence). CDR3: CAWAQGTSISNEQFF. The CDR3 bases are TGTGCCTGGGCCCAGGGGACCAGCATATCCAATGAGCAGTTCTTC.